The rows below give T cell receptor beta chains drawn from one sample of a study of T cell repertoires in cytomegalovirus infection. No antigen has been identified for these receptors. A single record per CDR3 protein comes from TCRdb applying MiXCR to the reads. The table includes 250,000 to 300,000 distinct CDR3 sequences, roughly 21% detected once. The source material was cultured PBMCs, sampled from culture after CMV antigen stimulation. These receptors all stem from a human donor in good health (CMV status not recorded). Some clones in this sample may be carry-over from other donors' samples. CDR3s include the opening cysteine and the closing phenylalanine or tryptophan. The order of the fields is D gene, V gene, J gene, clone size, CDR3 DNA, CDR3 protein. D genes are given only for firm matches. The size field is filled for only some rows; it gives once, few, many or a size class.

-	TRBV2	TRBJ2-2	many	TGTGCCAGCAGTGTGTCGAGAGCTCAAGCCGGGGAGCTGTTTTTT	CASSVSRAQAGELFF
-	TRBV20-1	TRBJ2-1	-	TGCAGTGCTAGTGGGGACGTCCTGTACGAGCAGTTCTTC	CSASGDVLYEQFF
-	TRBV7-9	TRBJ2-5	-	TGTGCCAGCAGCCCGAGGGCAGAGACCCAGTACTTC	CASSPRAETQYF
-	TRBV5-6	TRBJ1-1	many	TGTGCCAGCAGCTTTAGGTGGGGAAGTGCTGAAGCTTTCTTT	CASSFRWGSAEAFF
TRBD2	TRBV6-1	TRBJ2-5	many	TGTGCCAGCCGGGGACTAGCGGTGTCAGAGACCCAGTACTTC	CASRGLAVSETQYF
-	TRBV5-1	TRBJ2-1	many	TGCGCCAGCAGCCCGTTGCCTGGATCCTACAATGAGCAGTTCTTC	CASSPLPGSYNEQFF
-	TRBV20-1	TRBJ1-2	-	TGCAGTGCACCCGGAGGGCACACATCTAACTATGGCTACACCTTC	CSAPGGHTSNYGYTF
-	TRBV20-1	TRBJ2-5	many	TGCAGTGCTACTTTCTCAGAGACCCAGTACTTC	CSATFSETQYF
-	TRBV3-1	TRBJ2-7	few	TGTGCCAGCAGCCATCTCCACGAGCAGTACTTC	CASSHLHEQYF
-	TRBV2	TRBJ2-5	-	TGTGCCAGCAGTGAAATAGAAGAGACCCAGTACTTC	CASSEIEETQYF
TRBD2	TRBV19	TRBJ2-1	many	TGTGCCAGTAGGACTAGCGGAAGGAATGAGCAGTTCTTC	CASRTSGRNEQFF
-	TRBV6-5	TRBJ2-2	-	TGTGCCAGCAGTTCGCTTTCCAGCCCCAACACCGGGGAGCTGTTTTTT	CASSSLSSPNTGELFF
-	TRBV24-1	TRBJ2-1	few	TGTGCCACCAGTGGGAGGGACTGGTCACAGTTCTTC	CATSGRDWSQFF
TRBD1	TRBV29-1	TRBJ1-2	-	TGCAGCGTTCAGGGGACAGGGGGTGGCTACACCTTC	CSVQGTGGGYTF
-	TRBV28	TRBJ1-2	-	TGTGCCAGCCGAGGGGCCATCTATGGCTACACCTTC	CASRGAIYGYTF
TRBD1	TRBV5-4	TRBJ1-4	many	TGTGCCAGCAGCTGGGGACAGGCTAATGAAAAACTGTTTTTT	CASSWGQANEKLFF
TRBD1	TRBV7-6	TRBJ2-5	many	TGTGCCAGCAGCCTAGGACAGGGGAGGAAAGAGACCCAGTACTTC	CASSLGQGRKETQYF